This TCR beta chain was identified in a study of OX40 agonist ivuxolimab in advanced cancers. Overall study context: The study treated patients with ivuxolimab, an agonistic anti-OX40 (CD134) antibody. Among those enrolled, mean age was about 58 years (range 23 to 79) and 75% to 85% were male. Study-wide points: CD4+ T cells averaged fewer expanded clones than CD8+ T cells.

Germline CDR1 and CDR2: LGHNA and YSLEER. This CDR3 is built from 16 residues. V lost 0 bases and J 4 bases, leaving 15 bases between the germline ends. This table comes from immunoSEQ multiplex PCR, and its TCRdb copy is limited to in-frame clones, with some not included. Seen here are around 80,000 clones, roughly 85% observed once, and the top ten hold roughly 3.1%. As to this clone: Antigen: not known.

Material: CD4+ or CD8+ T cells sorted from blood, obtained in a trial of the OX40 agonist ivuxolimab. The chain recombines TRBV4-3 with TRBJ1-1; D is unresolved. The receptor comes from an adult with an advanced solid tumor such as melanoma, head and neck, liver or kidney cancer. DNA of the CDR3: TGCGCCAGCAGCCAAGATGGTTTGCTTTGGGGCACTGAAGCTTTCTTT. Protein: CASSQDGLLWGTEAFF.